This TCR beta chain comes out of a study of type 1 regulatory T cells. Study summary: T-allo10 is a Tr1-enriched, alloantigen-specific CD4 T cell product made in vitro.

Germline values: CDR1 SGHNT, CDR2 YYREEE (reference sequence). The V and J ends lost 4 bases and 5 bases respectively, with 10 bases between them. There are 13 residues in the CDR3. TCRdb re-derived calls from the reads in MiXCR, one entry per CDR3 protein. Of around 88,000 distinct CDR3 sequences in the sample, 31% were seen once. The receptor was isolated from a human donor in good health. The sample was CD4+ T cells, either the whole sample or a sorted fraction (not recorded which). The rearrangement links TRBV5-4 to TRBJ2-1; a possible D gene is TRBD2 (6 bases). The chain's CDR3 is CASSPGGNNEQFF. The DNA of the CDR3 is TGTGCCAGCAGCCCTGGAGGGAACAATGAGCAGTTCTTC.